This TCR beta chain was retrieved from a study of CD8 T cells in cerebrospinal fluid in Alzheimer's disease. At the level of the study: Two single-cell methods, plate-based nested PCR and droplet-based sequencing, assessed CSF clonal expansion.

This clonotype is medium-sized by frequency. The germline V gene encodes CDR1 SGHRS and CDR2 YFSETQ. The CDR3 sequence is 15 residues long. No DNA is given; TCRdb re-called the 10x single-cell sequencing reads and lists each CDR3 protein once. The sample holds about 560 distinct CDR3 sequences. All participants were free of acute infectious disease and in good physical condition. Biomarkers including neurofilament, amyloid-beta and tau confirmed neurodegeneration in the patients. Sequencing was done on a sample of cerebrospinal fluid. The rearrangement joins TRBV5-1 to TRBJ2-7; there is no DNA to check the TCRdb D call of TRBD2. The sequence derives from a human donor with Parkinson's disease. CDR3 sequence: CASSLASAGSGEQYF.